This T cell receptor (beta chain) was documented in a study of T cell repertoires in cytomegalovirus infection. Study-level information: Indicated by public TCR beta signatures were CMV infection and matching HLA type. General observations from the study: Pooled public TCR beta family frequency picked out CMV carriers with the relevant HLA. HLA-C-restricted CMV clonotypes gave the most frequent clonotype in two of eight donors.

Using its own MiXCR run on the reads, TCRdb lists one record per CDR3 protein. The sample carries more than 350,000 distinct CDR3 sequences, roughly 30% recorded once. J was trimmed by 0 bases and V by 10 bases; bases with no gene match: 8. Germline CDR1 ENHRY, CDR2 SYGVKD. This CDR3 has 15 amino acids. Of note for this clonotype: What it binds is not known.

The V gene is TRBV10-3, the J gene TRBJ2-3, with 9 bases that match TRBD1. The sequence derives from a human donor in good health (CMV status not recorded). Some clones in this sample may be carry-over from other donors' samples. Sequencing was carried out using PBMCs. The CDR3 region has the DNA TGTGCCACCCGGACAGGGGAGTCTAGCACAGATACGCAGTATTTT. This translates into CATRTGESSTDTQYF.